The text below deals with one T cell receptor beta chain. V was clipped by 0 bases and J by 5 bases, with 22 bases between them. The germline CDR1 and CDR2 sequences are KGHDR and SFDVKD. The CDR3 is 18 amino acids. Original analysis: Reference gene primers were amplified, and this amplification served to estimate nucleated cell counts. The protocol was immunoSEQ multiplex PCR, while the TCRdb copy is restricted to in-frame clones and leaves out a portion. Clone size and V and J calls were adopted from that table, with D and trimming inferred from the DNA. This sample has around 200,000 clones, with 85% to 90% found just once. The sample is drawn from a study of blood T cell repertoires in COVID-19. Study context: Collection of acute and convalescent COVID-19 samples took place in the United States, Italy and Spain. PBMCs, B-cell-depleted T cells, or T cells provided the cDNA or gDNA that made up the material.

This chain links TRBV24-1 with TRBJ2-7; D perhaps matches TRBD1 (6 bases). Sequenced input: peripheral blood. The sequence was collected from a man older than 75 with acute or convalescent COVID-19. The CDR3 region has the DNA TGTGCCACCAGTGATTTGCATACCAACATTTACAGGGCCCACGAGCAGTACGTC. Translating it yields CATSDLHTNIYRAHEQYV.